A selection of T cell receptor beta chains follows, all from one sample in a study of vaccination and CD4 T cells after COVID-19. TCRdb recomputed calls from the PCR reads with MiXCR, one row per CDR3 protein. Of some 5,400 distinct CDR3 sequences listed, about 45% are singletons. What these receptors recognize is not known. The sequencing input was CD4+ T cells from blood, cultured in vitro. These receptors all come from a human donor who had recovered from COVID-19. Each CDR3 is given with its conserved first and last residue. Each record gives: D gene, V gene, J gene, CDR3 length, clone size, CDR3 protein, CDR3 DNA. The D gene is left open where the match is weak. Size values are once, few and many counts, or a class for expanded clones, and some rows have none.

d_gene: -; v_gene: TRBV20-1; j_gene: TRBJ1-5; len: 14; abundance: -; CDR3aa: CSAGDVGTGQPQHF; CDR3nt: TGCAGTGCCGGAGACGTGGGGACGGGGCAGCCCCAGCATTTT
d_gene: -; v_gene: TRBV6-1; j_gene: TRBJ2-7; len: 15; abundance: -; CDR3aa: CATKTEILYSDEQYF; CDR3nt: TGTGCCACTAAGACGGAGATTCTGTATTCTGACGAGCAGTACTTC
d_gene: -; v_gene: TRBV6-1; j_gene: TRBJ1-5; len: 12; abundance: -; CDR3aa: CASTALGQPQHF; CDR3nt: TGTGCCAGCACCGCACTAGGGCAGCCCCAGCATTTT
d_gene: -; v_gene: TRBV11-2; j_gene: TRBJ2-2; len: 16; abundance: -; CDR3aa: CASSLLAQGVTGELFF; CDR3nt: TGTGCCAGCAGCTTACTTGCGCAGGGAGTCACCGGGGAGCTGTTTTTT
d_gene: -; v_gene: TRBV11-2; j_gene: TRBJ1-3; len: 15; abundance: -; CDR3aa: CASSLGSFAGNTIYF; CDR3nt: TGTGCCAGCAGCTTAGGCAGTTTCGCTGGAAACACCATATATTTT
d_gene: TRBD1; v_gene: TRBV9; j_gene: TRBJ2-7; len: 14; abundance: once; CDR3aa: CASSTRQGVDEQYF; CDR3nt: TGTGCCAGCAGCACCCGACAGGGGGTAGACGAGCAGTACTTC
d_gene: -; v_gene: TRBV9; j_gene: TRBJ2-1; len: 15; abundance: -; CDR3aa: CASSRQVGLFDEQFF; CDR3nt: TGTGCCAGCAGCCGGCAGGTCGGGCTGTTCGATGAGCAGTTCTTC
d_gene: TRBD1; v_gene: TRBV6-1; j_gene: TRBJ2-7; len: 17; abundance: few; CDR3aa: CASSGGQQGKSSYEQYF; CDR3nt: TGTGCCAGCAGTGGAGGCCAACAGGGGAAAAGCTCCTACGAGCAGTACTTC
d_gene: -; v_gene: TRBV25-1; j_gene: TRBJ2-3; len: 14; abundance: -; CDR3aa: CASSDFVHTDTQYF; CDR3nt: TGTGCCAGCAGTGATTTTGTCCACACAGATACGCAGTATTTT
d_gene: TRBD1; v_gene: TRBV11-2; j_gene: TRBJ1-1; len: 14; abundance: few; CDR3aa: CASSARGRGTEAFF; CDR3nt: TGTGCCAGCAGCGCCAGGGGGCGGGGGACTGAAGCTTTCTTT
d_gene: -; v_gene: TRBV19; j_gene: TRBJ1-4; len: 17; abundance: -; CDR3aa: CASSPRGTPTTNEKLFF; CDR3nt: TGTGCCAGTAGCCCTCGGGGGACACCAACAACTAATGAAAAACTGTTTTTT
d_gene: TRBD1; v_gene: TRBV20-1; j_gene: TRBJ1-2; len: 12; abundance: few; CDR3aa: CSALDRGNGYTF; CDR3nt: TGCAGTGCTTTAGACAGGGGCAACGGCTACACCTTC
d_gene: -; v_gene: TRBV7-9; j_gene: TRBJ2-2; len: 13; abundance: few; CDR3aa: CASSRGTTGELFF; CDR3nt: TGTGCCAGCAGCCGTGGAACCACCGGGGAGCTGTTTTTT
d_gene: -; v_gene: TRBV4-1; j_gene: TRBJ2-3; len: 13; abundance: -; CDR3aa: CASSQVVGDTQYF; CDR3nt: TGCGCCAGCAGCCAAGTGGTAGGTGATACGCAGTATTTT
d_gene: TRBD1; v_gene: TRBV15; j_gene: TRBJ1-1; len: 14; abundance: -; CDR3aa: CATSKDRVGTEAFF; CDR3nt: TGTGCCACCAGCAAAGACAGGGTAGGAACTGAAGCTTTCTTT
d_gene: -; v_gene: TRBV27; j_gene: TRBJ2-3; len: 16; abundance: -; CDR3aa: CASSLSVGTRTDTQYF; CDR3nt: TGTGCCAGCAGTTTATCCGTCGGGACACGCACAGATACGCAGTATTTT
d_gene: -; v_gene: TRBV27; j_gene: TRBJ2-5; len: 15; abundance: few; CDR3aa: CASSSDGLGSETQYF; CDR3nt: TGTGCCAGCAGTTCGGACGGCTTGGGGAGTGAGACCCAGTACTTC
d_gene: -; v_gene: TRBV7-2; j_gene: TRBJ2-2; len: 16; abundance: -; CDR3aa: CASSPGTFSTTGELFF; CDR3nt: TGTGCCAGCAGCCCAGGGACTTTCTCAACCACCGGGGAGCTGTTTTTT
d_gene: TRBD2; v_gene: TRBV12-5; j_gene: TRBJ2-5; len: 17; abundance: -; CDR3aa: CASGLAATGGLGETQYF; CDR3nt: TGTGCTAGTGGCCTGGCGGCCACGGGGGGTTTAGGGGAGACCCAGTACTTC
d_gene: TRBD1; v_gene: TRBV15; j_gene: TRBJ1-2; len: 13; abundance: -; CDR3aa: CATSEGAARGYTF; CDR3nt: TGTGCCACCAGCGAGGGGGCAGCGAGGGGCTACACCTTC
d_gene: -; v_gene: TRBV20-1; j_gene: TRBJ2-3; len: 15; abundance: -; CDR3aa: CSARVASRRIDTQYF; CDR3nt: TGCAGTGCTAGAGTGGCATCCCGGAGAATAGATACGCAGTATTTT
d_gene: TRBD1; v_gene: TRBV20-1; j_gene: TRBJ2-2; len: 14; abundance: -; CDR3aa: CSATDRGRTGELFF; CDR3nt: TGCAGTGCTACTGACAGGGGGCGGACCGGGGAGCTGTTTTTT
d_gene: -; v_gene: TRBV11-3; j_gene: TRBJ2-5; len: 16; abundance: few; CDR3aa: CASSLGVVGGRETQYF; CDR3nt: TGTGCCAGCAGCTTAGGGGTGGTGGGGGGTCGAGAGACCCAGTACTTC
d_gene: -; v_gene: TRBV11-3; j_gene: TRBJ2-5; len: 13; abundance: -; CDR3aa: CASSLGLQETQYF; CDR3nt: TGTGCCAGCAGCTTAGGGCTTCAAGAGACCCAGTACTTC
d_gene: -; v_gene: TRBV6-5; j_gene: TRBJ1-6; len: 18; abundance: -; CDR3aa: CASSYSIPLTPPGSPLHF; CDR3nt: TGTGCCAGCAGTTACTCGATTCCTTTAACCCCTCCGGGTTCACCCCTCCACTTT
d_gene: -; v_gene: TRBV6-1; j_gene: TRBJ1-6; len: 15; abundance: -; CDR3aa: CASSEQTKGTTPLHF; CDR3nt: TGTGCCAGCAGTGAGCAGACAAAAGGGACGACACCCCTCCACTTT
d_gene: -; v_gene: TRBV6-1; j_gene: TRBJ1-1; len: 14; abundance: -; CDR3aa: CASNRQSGGSKAFF; CDR3nt: TGTGCCAGCAACCGTCAGAGTGGAGGGTCTAAAGCTTTCTTT
d_gene: -; v_gene: TRBV20-1; j_gene: TRBJ2-7; len: 15; abundance: -; CDR3aa: CSARDPRGGSYEQYF; CDR3nt: TGCAGTGCTAGAGATCCCAGGGGGGGGTCTTACGAGCAGTACTTC
d_gene: -; v_gene: TRBV21-1; j_gene: TRBJ2-5; len: 18; abundance: -; CDR3aa: CASSKERPTSGIQETQYF; CDR3nt: TGTGCCAGCAGCAAGGAAAGGCCGACTAGCGGCATTCAAGAGACCCAGTACTTC
d_gene: -; v_gene: TRBV30; j_gene: TRBJ1-5; len: 14; abundance: -; CDR3aa: CAWSVPNSNQPQHF; CDR3nt: TGTGCCTGGAGTGTGCCCAATAGCAATCAGCCCCAGCATTTT
d_gene: TRBD1; v_gene: TRBV29-1; j_gene: TRBJ2-7; len: 12; abundance: -; CDR3aa: CSVRTGGDEQYF; CDR3nt: TGCAGCGTAAGGACAGGGGGTGACGAGCAGTACTTC
d_gene: -; v_gene: TRBV10-3; j_gene: TRBJ2-7; len: 15; abundance: -; CDR3aa: CAISESGTRGYEQYF; CDR3nt: TGTGCCATCAGTGAGTCGGGGACGAGGGGGTACGAGCAGTACTTC
d_gene: -; v_gene: TRBV30; j_gene: TRBJ2-2; len: 15; abundance: -; CDR3aa: CAWSVRGHLAGELFF; CDR3nt: TGTGCCTGGAGTGTACGTGGGCATTTGGCCGGGGAGCTGTTTTTT
d_gene: TRBD1; v_gene: TRBV6-2/TRBV6-3; j_gene: TRBJ2-4; len: 17; abundance: -; CDR3aa: CASSRPGQGTDKNIQYF; CDR3nt: TGTGCCAGCAGTCGTCCGGGACAGGGTACCGACAAAAACATTCAGTACTTC
d_gene: TRBD2; v_gene: TRBV7-9; j_gene: TRBJ2-3; len: 20; abundance: -; CDR3aa: CASSLVLILAGPSVTDTQYF; CDR3nt: TGTGCCAGCAGCTTAGTCCTGATACTAGCGGGGCCCTCCGTCACAGATACGCAGTATTTT